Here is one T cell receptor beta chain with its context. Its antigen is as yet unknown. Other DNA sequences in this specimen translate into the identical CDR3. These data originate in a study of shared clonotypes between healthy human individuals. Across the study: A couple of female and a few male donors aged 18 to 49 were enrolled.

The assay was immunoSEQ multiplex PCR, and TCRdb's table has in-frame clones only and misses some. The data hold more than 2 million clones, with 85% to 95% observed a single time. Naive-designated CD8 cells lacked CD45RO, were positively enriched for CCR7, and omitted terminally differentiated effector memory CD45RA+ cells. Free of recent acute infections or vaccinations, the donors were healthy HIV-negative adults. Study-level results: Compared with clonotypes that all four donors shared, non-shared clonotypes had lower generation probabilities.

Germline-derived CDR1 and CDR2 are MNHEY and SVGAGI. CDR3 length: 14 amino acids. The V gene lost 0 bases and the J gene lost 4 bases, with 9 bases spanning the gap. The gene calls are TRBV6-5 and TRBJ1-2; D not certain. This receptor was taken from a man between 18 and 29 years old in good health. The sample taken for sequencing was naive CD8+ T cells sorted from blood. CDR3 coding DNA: TGTGCCAGCAGTTACTCGGGCAGTTTCTATGGCTACACCTTC. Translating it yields CASSYSGSFYGYTF.